The 19 T cell receptor beta chains below were found in one sample sequenced in a study of response to subunit inactivated influenza vaccine. One entry per CDR3 protein, called by TCRdb with MiXCR from the RT-PCR reads. The data show about 190,000 distinct CDR3 sequences, about 15% seen once. Sequenced material: CD8+ T cells sorted from PBMCs, taken around 5 days after vaccination. These receptor sequences come from a man in his forties or fifties who received an inactivated influenza vaccine.

V gene TRBV27 combines with J gene TRBJ2-3; 7 bases are shared with TRBD1. The CDR3 has 14 amino acids. The V segment lost 6 bases and the J segment 2 bases; nucleotides outside the gene matches: 5. CDR1 MNHEY and CDR2 SMNVEV come from the germline V gene (reference sequence). CDR3 coding DNA: TGTGCCAGCAGCAGGGACAGTTACACAGATACGCAGTATTTT. Translation gives CASSRDSYTDTQYF.

This clonotype has a handful of counts. The gene calls are TRBV5-1 and TRBJ2-1; a weak D match, TRBD2 (6 bases). Trimming took off 0 bases at V and 4 bases at J, with 17 bases between the two ends. Germline V lookup: CDR1 SGHRS, CDR2 YFSETQ. This CDR3 spans 17 amino acids. CDR3 DNA sequence: TGCGCCAGCAGCTTGGACGACCGGGACTTCGGTTACAATGAGCAGTTCTTC. This encodes CASSLDDRDFGYNEQFF.

This chain links TRBV4-3 with TRBJ2-7; D perhaps matches TRBD1 (7 bases). Trimming shortened V by 5 bases and J by 5 bases, and 19 bases separated the two germline ends. The CDR3 runs to 15 residues. CDR1 and CDR2 (germline): LGHNA, YSLEER. The CDR3, as DNA: TGCGCCAGCAGCGAGACAGGGAGGCCGTGGGACGAGCAGTACTTC. Translated: CASSETGRPWDEQYF.

The rearrangement links TRBV15 to TRBJ2-7, with 8 nucleotides matching TRBD2. The V and J ends lost 0 bases and 4 bases, in that order; junction bases with no gene match: 5. This CDR3 has 15 amino acids. CDR1 and CDR2 from the germline V gene are LNHNV and YYDKDF (reference sequence). The CDR3 is CATSRDRASGYEQYF. The CDR3 nucleotides are TGTGCCACCAGCAGAGATAGGGCTAGCGGGTACGAGCAGTACTTC.

This clonotype showed up just a few times. The rearrangement uses TRBV5-6 and TRBJ1-2; D not resolved. Germline lookup yields CDR1 SGHDT and CDR2 YYEEEE. The CDR3 has 14 residues. V lost 4 bases, J lost 4 bases, and 14 bases lay in between. The CDR3 coding sequence is TGTGCCAGCAGCCAGGAAGGATTCGGCTATGGCTACACCTTC. This codes for CASSQEGFGYGYTF. The entire variable domain, with the rest obtained from reference TRBV5-6 and TRBJ1-2, is as follows: DAGVTQSPTHLIKTRGQQVTLRCSPKSGHDTVSWYQQALGQGPQFIFQYYEEEERQRGNFPDRFSGHQFPNYSSELNVNALLLGDSALYLCASSQEGFGYGYTFGSGTRLTVV.

This clonotype appeared a few times. The chain links TRBV18 to TRBJ2-1; a possible D gene is TRBD2 (5 bases). Looked up from germline, CDR1 is KGHSH and CDR2 is LQKENI. The CDR3 consists of 16 residues. The V end lost 0 bases, the J end lost 6 bases, and 15 bases lay between the germline ends. CDR3 loop: CASSPPGPTGFNEQFF. DNA of the CDR3: TGTGCCAGCTCACCACCCGGGCCTACGGGATTCAATGAGCAGTTCTTC.

The V gene is TRBV11-2, the J gene TRBJ1-5; unclear D gene. Trimming stripped 1 base from V and 0 bases from J, with 7 bases between. This CDR3 region has 15 residues. Per the germline V gene, CDR1 is SGHAT and CDR2 is FQNNGV. The CDR3 sequence is CASSLGRDSNQPQHF. In DNA form, the CDR3 reads TGTGCCAGCAGCTTAGGTCGGGATAGCAATCAGCCCCAGCATTTT.

This clonotype was counted between two and nine times. The CDR3 nucleotides read TGTGCCAGCAGTAATCTTGCAGGGGGCTACGAGCAGTACTTC. Encoded protein: CASSNLAGGYEQYF. The rearrangement uses TRBV27 and TRBJ2-7, with 7 bases aligning to TRBD1. Germline CDR1 MNHEY, CDR2 SMNVEV (reference sequence). There are 14 residues in the CDR3. V dropped 5 bases and J dropped 3; count of bases not matched to a gene: 7.

This clonotype was counted at least ten times. J is TRBJ2-1 and V is TRBV25-1; tentative D call: TRBD1 (6 bases). The V end lost 6 bases, the J end lost 7 bases, and 13 bases lay between the germline ends. From germline, CDR1 is MGHDK and CDR2 SYGVNS. The CDR3 sequence is 13 residues long. In nucleotides, the CDR3 is TGTGCCAGCAGACTCCTGGGGGCAAATGAGCAGTTCTTC. Translated: CASRLLGANEQFF.

This clonotype appeared a few times. The chain employs TRBV24-1 and TRBJ2-3; 8 nucleotides line up with TRBD2. The V segment lost 1 base and the J segment 1 base; nucleotides outside the gene matches: 3. The CDR3 consists of 16 residues. Germline V gene lookup returns CDR1 KGHDR and CDR2 SFDVKD. CDR3: CATSDLSRGGTDTQYF. DNA of the CDR3: TGTGCCACCAGTGATTTATCGCGGGGGGGCACAGATACGCAGTATTTT.

This clonotype occurred many times. This chain uses TRBV29-1 with TRBJ1-3; D is unresolved. Germline loops: CDR1 SQVTM, CDR2 ANQGSEA. CDR3 length equals 13 residues. V lost 6 bases and J lost 2, with 11 bases in between. The CDR3: CSVRHPAGNTIYF. CDR3 nucleotide sequence: TGCAGCGTACGACACCCGGCTGGAAACACCATATATTTT.

In regard to this clonotype: A read error is possible here, since a much larger clone lies one base away. The V call is TRBV3-1, the J call TRBJ1-6; D is uncertain. The CDR3 length is 18 residues. Germline V gene data show CDR1 as LGHDT and CDR2 as YNNKEL (reference sequence). In DNA, the CDR3 is TGTGCCAGCAGCCATCTCCGGGGAGCTTTTCCTAACAATTCACCCCTCTACTTT. This sequence encodes CASSHLRGAFPNNSPLYF.

The chain combines TRBV7-9 with TRBJ2-7; tentative D call: TRBD1 (6 bases). Germline-derived CDR1 and CDR2 are SEHNR and FQNEAQ (reference sequence). This CDR3 region has 15 residues. Trimming took off 3 bases at V and 5 bases at J, with 17 bases between the two ends. CDR3 sequence (DNA): TGTGCCAGCAGCTTCAGGGGACCCCACCTGGACGAGCAGTACTTC. It specifies CASSFRGPHLDEQYF.

The sample holds a few counts of this clonotype. The V gene is TRBV12-3 or TRBV12-4, the J gene TRBJ2-5, with a possible D match to TRBD2 (6 bases). The CDR3 is 16 residues long. V lost 3 bases to trimming and J lost 4 bases, with 18 bases between them. CDR3 in DNA: TGTGCCAGCAGTTTCTGGAGGGCCAGGGCTCGAGAGACCCAGTACTTC. Encoded protein: CASSFWRARARETQYF.

This chain uses TRBV27 with TRBJ2-3; tentatively, D is TRBD1 or TRBD2 (6 bases each). Germline V gene data show CDR1 as MNHEY and CDR2 as SMNVEV (reference sequence). The V gene lost 2 bases and the J gene lost 1 base, with 10 bases spanning the gap. The CDR3 consists of 15 residues. The CDR3 DNA follows: TGTGCCAGCAGTTTAGAGGGGGGCCGCACAGATACGCAGTATTTT. It specifies CASSLEGGRTDTQYF.

This clonotype was picked up a small number of times. The chain carries TRBV2 and TRBJ2-7; D is perhaps TRBD2 (5 bases). Trimming left V 6 bases short and J 6 bases short, with 18 bases between. CDR3 length: 14 amino acids. Germline V gives CDR1 SNHLY, CDR2 FYNNEI. This CDR3 is CASSDTASRGEQYF. CDR3 nucleotides: TGTGCCAGCAGCGACACAGCTTCTCGGGGCGAGCAGTACTTC.

The chain has TRBV9 and TRBJ2-1; D not certain. There are 14 residues in the CDR3. Germline V gene sequence: CDR1 SGDLS, CDR2 YYNGEE. V dropped 0 bases and J dropped 2 bases, with 6 bases sitting between them. The CDR3 nucleotides are TGTGCCAGCAGCGTAGATACGACCTACAATGAGCAGTTCTTC. This sequence encodes CASSVDTTYNEQFF.

This clonotype was counted at least ten times. The chain carries TRBV15 and TRBJ2-7; the D is unclear. The CDR3 length is 16 residues. Germline V gene sequence: CDR1 LNHNV, CDR2 YYDKDF (reference sequence). The germline V and J ends were trimmed by 0 bases and 0 bases, with 12 bases remaining between them. The CDR3 loop reads CATSRDSLGFSYEQYF. In DNA form, the CDR3 reads TGTGCCACCAGCAGAGATTCACTCGGGTTCTCCTACGAGCAGTACTTC.

This clonotype was detected ten times or more. This rearrangement joins TRBV12-3 or TRBV12-4 to TRBJ2-7; the match to TRBD1 covers 7 bases. The CDR3 spans 14 residues. J was trimmed by 4 bases and V by 2 bases; bases with no gene match: 5. The CDR3 nucleotides are TGTGCCAGCAGTTTACGACAGGGCTGGTACGAGCAGTACTTC. Its translation: CASSLRQGWYEQYF.